This T cell receptor beta chain was recorded in a study of beta chain features in type 1 diabetes. This clone was counted only a few times. Trimming took 4 bases from V and 7 from J; bases not matched to a gene: 7. The CDR3 is 14 amino acids. CDR1 SEHNR and CDR2 FQNEAQ come from the germline V gene (reference sequence). Investigators reverse transcribed all isolated RNA, so they sequenced expressed TCRB transcripts. Data came from immunoSEQ multiplex PCR; TCRdb stores just in-frame clones and leaves some out. The sample lists around 300,000 clones; around 7.8% were seen once. The gene calls are TRBV7-9 and TRBJ2-1; 7 bases align to TRBD2. Source material: central memory CD4+ T cells from blood. The sequence came from a young woman in good health. The CDR3 DNA sequence: TGTGCCAGCAGCTCCCTGACTAGCCAGAATGAGCAGTTCTTC. Its protein product is CASSSLTSQNEQFF.